This T cell receptor beta chain was retrieved from a study of blood T cell repertoires in COVID-19. Germline CDR1 reads SQVTM; CDR2 reads ANQGSEA. The CDR3 runs to 12 residues. The data were produced by immunoSEQ multiplex PCR, yet TCRdb's version contains in-frame clones alone and is incomplete. Of about 190,000 clones listed, roughly 80% are singletons. The J gene is TRBJ1-2, the V gene TRBV29-1, with D possibly TRBD1 on 6 matching bases. The sequenced material came from peripheral blood. This clonotype was sampled from a man aged 50-60 years who had recovered from COVID-19. The CDR3, as DNA: TGCAGTGATTACGGGACAAACTATGGCTACACCTTC. Translating gives CSDYGTNYGYTF.